The present T cell receptor (beta chain) was sequenced within a study of regulatory T cells in long-lasting Graves disease. Worth noting for this clonotype: The antigen is not known.

Study-wide results and limits: Examination was confined to peripheral blood, excluding thyroid tissue.

Construction of TCR beta libraries relied on iRepertoire HTBI primers and on Arm-PCR targeting CDR3 regions. TCRdb fed the multiplex PCR reads into MiXCR, producing one record per CDR3 protein. The sample includes approximately 540,000 distinct CDR3 sequences, around 13% of them seen just once. Described time point: newly diagnosed GD, antithyroid drugs for less than 3 months. From RNA extracted from PBMCs, the TCR library was made. The CDR3 runs to 15 residues. The trim removed 4 bases at V and 2 bases at J, leaving 9 bases unmatched. In germline, CDR1 is SGDLS, CDR2 YYNGEE. These data were also filed under a second study, of T cells in Graves' hyperthyroidism and ophthalmopathy. That report notes: Newly diagnosed hyperthyroidism, duration under 2 months, in patients aged 18 to 65.

The TCR originated in a woman aged 25 to 39 with Graves disease. This specimen was peripheral blood mononuclear cells (PBMCs), taken at new diagnosis, from a patient treated with antithyroid drugs. The gene calls are TRBV9 and TRBJ2-7, with TRBD2 matching over 7 bases. The CDR3 region has the DNA TGTGCCAGCAGCCCTGACGGGAGGTTCACCTACGAGCAGTACTTC. Translated, it gives CASSPDGRFTYEQYF.